This T cell receptor (beta chain) is drawn from a study of PD-1 and CTLA-4 blockade in melanoma. Assay: immunoSEQ multiplex PCR; the TCRdb copy retains only in-frame clones and omits some. The table shows about 30,000 clones, with roughly nine tenths occurring only once. The CDR3 covers 15 residues. Germline loops: CDR1 MNHEY, CDR2 SMNVEV (reference sequence). V lost 4 bases, J lost 5 bases, and 15 bases lay in between. This chain connects TRBV27 to TRBJ1-5; weak D call: TRBD1 (5 bases). The origin of this receptor is a human donor with melanoma. The sample in question was CD8+ T cells from peripheral blood, obtained from a patient given anti-PD-1 treatment. CDR3 loop: CASSSTAPDDQPQHF. The CDR3 DNA is TGTGCCAGCAGTTCGACAGCCCCCGACGATCAGCCCCAGCATTTT.